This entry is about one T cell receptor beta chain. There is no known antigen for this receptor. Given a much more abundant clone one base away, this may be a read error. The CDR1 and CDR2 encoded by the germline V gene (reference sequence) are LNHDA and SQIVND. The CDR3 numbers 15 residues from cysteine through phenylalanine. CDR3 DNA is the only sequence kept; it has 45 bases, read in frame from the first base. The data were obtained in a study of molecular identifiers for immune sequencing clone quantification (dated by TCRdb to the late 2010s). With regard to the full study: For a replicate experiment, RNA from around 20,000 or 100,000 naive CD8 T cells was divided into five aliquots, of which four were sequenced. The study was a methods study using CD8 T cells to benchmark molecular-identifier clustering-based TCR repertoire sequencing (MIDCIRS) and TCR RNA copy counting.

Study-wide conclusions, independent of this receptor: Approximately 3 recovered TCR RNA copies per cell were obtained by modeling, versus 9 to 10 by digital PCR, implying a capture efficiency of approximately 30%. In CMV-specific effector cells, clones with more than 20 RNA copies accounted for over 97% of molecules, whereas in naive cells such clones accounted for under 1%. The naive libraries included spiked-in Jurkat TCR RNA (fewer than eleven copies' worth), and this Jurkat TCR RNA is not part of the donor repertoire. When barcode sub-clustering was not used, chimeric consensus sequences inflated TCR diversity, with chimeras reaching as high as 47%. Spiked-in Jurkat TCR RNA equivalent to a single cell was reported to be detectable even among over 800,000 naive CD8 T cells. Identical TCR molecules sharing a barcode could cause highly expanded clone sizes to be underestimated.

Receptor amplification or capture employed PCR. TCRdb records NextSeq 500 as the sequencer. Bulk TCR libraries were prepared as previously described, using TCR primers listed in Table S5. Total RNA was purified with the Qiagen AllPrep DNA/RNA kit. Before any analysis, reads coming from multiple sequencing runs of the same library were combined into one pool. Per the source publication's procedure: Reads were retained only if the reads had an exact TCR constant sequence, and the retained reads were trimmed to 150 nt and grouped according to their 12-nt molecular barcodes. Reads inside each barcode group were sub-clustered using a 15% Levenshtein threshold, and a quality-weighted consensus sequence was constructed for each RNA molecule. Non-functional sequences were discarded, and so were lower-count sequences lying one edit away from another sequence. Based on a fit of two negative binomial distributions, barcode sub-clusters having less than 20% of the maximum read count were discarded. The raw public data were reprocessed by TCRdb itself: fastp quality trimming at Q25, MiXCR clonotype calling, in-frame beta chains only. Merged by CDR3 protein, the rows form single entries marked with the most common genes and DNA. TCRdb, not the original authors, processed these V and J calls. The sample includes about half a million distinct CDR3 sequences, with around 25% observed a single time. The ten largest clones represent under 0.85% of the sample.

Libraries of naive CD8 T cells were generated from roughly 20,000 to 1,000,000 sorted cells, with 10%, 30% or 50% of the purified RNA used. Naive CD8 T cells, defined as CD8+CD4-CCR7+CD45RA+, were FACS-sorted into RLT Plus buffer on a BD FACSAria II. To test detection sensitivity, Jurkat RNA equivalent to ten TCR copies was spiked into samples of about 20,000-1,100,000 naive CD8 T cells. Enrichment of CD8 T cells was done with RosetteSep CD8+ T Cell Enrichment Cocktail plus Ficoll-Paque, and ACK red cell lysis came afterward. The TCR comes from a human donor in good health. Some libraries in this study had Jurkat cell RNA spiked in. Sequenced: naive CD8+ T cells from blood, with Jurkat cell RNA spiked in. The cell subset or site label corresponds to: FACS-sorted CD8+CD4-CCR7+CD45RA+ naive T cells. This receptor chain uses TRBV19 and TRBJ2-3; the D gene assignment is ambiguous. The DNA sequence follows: TGTGTCAGTAGTATACGGCAGGCCTCCACAGATACGCAGTATTTT. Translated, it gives CVSSIRQASTDTQYF. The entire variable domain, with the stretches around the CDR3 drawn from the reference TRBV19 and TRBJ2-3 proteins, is DGGITQSPKYLFRKEGQNVTLSCEQNLNHDAMYWYRQDPGQGLRLIYYSQIVNDFQKGDIAEGYSVSREKKESFPLTVTSAQKNPTAFYLCVSSIRQASTDTQYFGPGTRLTVL.